Described below is a single TCR beta chain sequence and its context. The specificity of this receptor is unknown. One base away there is no much larger clone; base qualities are not given. Enrolling through a virtual design, the prospective study's participants ranged in age from roughly 18 to 89 years and lived across some 22 United States geographic areas. Cohort assignment in the prospective study relied on participant-reported clinical history from a screening survey and a study questionnaire. Recovered participants in ImmuneRACE Cohort 3 were defined as having two consecutive negative NP/OP PCR tests, clearance from a healthcare professional, or resolution of symptoms. Mobile phlebotomists in the prospective study collected whole blood, serum and a nasopharyngeal or oropharyngeal swab from every participant. Participants in the prospective study had the option to provide additional blood draws and questionnaires over a roughly 2-month period. Blood samples from the prospective study were shipped frozen or at room temperature prior to DNA extraction.

These data originate in a study of blood T cell repertoires in COVID-19 (dated by TCRdb to the early 2020s). About the investigation overall: Samples from collaborators originated in the United States, Italy and Spain and spanned both the acute and convalescent phases of COVID-19. The material from the prospective study consisted of cDNA or gDNA derived from T cells, B-cell-depleted T cells, or PBMCs. The dataset comprised deeply sampled blood TCRbeta repertoires from subjects exposed to, actively infected with, or recovered from COVID-19. The repertoires were released in a freely available public database meant as a resource for research on the immune response to SARS-CoV-2. The samples were drawn from the first 160 participants of the ongoing ImmuneRACE study and from roughly 1,300 subjects provided by 6 global collaborators. The sample metadata nearly always contained a de-identified subject ID, COVID-19 status, age in years and sex. Where available, HLA class I and class II types were taken from metadata supplied by the sample provider and were not determined by assay-based typing.

Results the study describes overall, beyond this receptor: The quantity of clinical and demographic metadata differed by source and by participant and was supplied without curation.

The immunoSEQ Assay, a bias-controlled multiplex PCR, was used to amplify TCRbeta CDR3 regions from genomic DNA. Per the source publication's procedure: The number of nucleated cells in each sample was estimated from the amplification of reference gene primers within the assay. To quantify the absolute abundance of each unique TCRbeta CDR3 rearrangement, sequence reads were collapsed and filtered. For each sample, productive Simpson clonality was calculated as the square root of Simpson's diversity index over productive rearrangements. What TCRdb holds here is the immuneACCESS table cut down to in-frame rearrangements. Part of the clones is not present; checked against another copy, under half of the missing clones reflect an unresolved V gene, and the others are unexplained. D and trimming come from the DNA, and the V and J calls and clone size come from that table. This sample lists 150,000 to 200,000 clones; over 75% were detected once. Under 0.85% of the sample lies in the top ten.

CDR1 MNHEY and CDR2 SMNVEV were looked up in the germline V gene (reference sequence). V and J are trimmed by 6 bases and 9 bases, and the gene matches miss 10 bases of the junction. The CDR3 covers 17 residues, taking in both the cysteine and the phenylalanine. The only DNA kept is the CDR3, 51 bases in frame from the first base. The chain uses TRBV27 and TRBJ2-2; 16 nucleotides in the junction match TRBD2. Input material: PBMCs or T cells enriched from blood (not recorded which). This receptor was taken from a woman between 18 and 29 years old who had recovered from COVID-19. The CDR3 protein is CASRPGTSGRAIRELFF. The base sequence is TGTGCCAGCAGGCCTGGGACTAGCGGGAGGGCCATCCGGGAGCTGTTTTTT.